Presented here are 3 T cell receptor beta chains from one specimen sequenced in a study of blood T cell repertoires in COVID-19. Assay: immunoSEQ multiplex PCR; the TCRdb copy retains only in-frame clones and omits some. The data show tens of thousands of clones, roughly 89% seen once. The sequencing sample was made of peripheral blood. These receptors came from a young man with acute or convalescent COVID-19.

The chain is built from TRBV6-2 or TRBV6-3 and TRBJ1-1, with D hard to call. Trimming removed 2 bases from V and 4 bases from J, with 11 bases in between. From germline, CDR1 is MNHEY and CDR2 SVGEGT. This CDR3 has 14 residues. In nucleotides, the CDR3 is TGTGCCAGCAGTTACCTAGGAAGAAGCACTGAAGCTTTCTTT. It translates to CASSYLGRSTEAFF.

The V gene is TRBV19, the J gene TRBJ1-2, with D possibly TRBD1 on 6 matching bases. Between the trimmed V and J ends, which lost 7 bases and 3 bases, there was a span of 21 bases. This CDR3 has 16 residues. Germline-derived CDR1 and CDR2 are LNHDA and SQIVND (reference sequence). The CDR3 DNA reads TGTGCCAGTACCTCCCTGGGGCAGGGGAACGACTATGGCTACACCTTC. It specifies CASTSLGQGNDYGYTF.

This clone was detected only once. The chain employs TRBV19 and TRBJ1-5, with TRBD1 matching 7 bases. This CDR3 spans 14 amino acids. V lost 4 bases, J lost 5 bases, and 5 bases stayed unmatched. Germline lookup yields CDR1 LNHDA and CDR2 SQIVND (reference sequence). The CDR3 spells CASSTGTDYQPQHF. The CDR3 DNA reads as TGTGCCAGTAGTACCGGGACAGACTATCAGCCCCAGCATTTT.